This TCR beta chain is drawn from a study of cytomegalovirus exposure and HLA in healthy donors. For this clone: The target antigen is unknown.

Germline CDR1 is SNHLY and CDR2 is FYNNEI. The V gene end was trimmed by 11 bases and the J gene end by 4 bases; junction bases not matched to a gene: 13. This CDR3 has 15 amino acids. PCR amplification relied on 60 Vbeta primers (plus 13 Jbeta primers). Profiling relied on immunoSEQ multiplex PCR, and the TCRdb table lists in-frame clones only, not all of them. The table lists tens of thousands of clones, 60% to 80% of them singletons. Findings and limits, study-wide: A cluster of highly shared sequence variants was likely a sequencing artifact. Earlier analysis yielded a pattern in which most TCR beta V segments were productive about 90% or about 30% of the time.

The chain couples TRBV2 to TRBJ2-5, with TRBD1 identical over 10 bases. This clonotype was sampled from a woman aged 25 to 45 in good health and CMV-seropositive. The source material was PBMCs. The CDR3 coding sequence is TGTGCCCGAGACAGGGGGCGACGGGGACGAGAGACCCAGTACTTC. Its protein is CARDRGRRGRETQYF.